The 21 T cell receptor beta chains listed next were all sequenced from one sample in a study of cytomegalovirus exposure and HLA in healthy donors. Amplification used 60 Vbeta primers and 13 Jbeta primers. Data came from immunoSEQ multiplex PCR; TCRdb stores just in-frame clones and leaves some out. The sample has approximately 150,000 clones, 82% seen once. What was sequenced was PBMCs. The receptors stem from a male donor in good health and CMV-seronegative.

To note about this clone: Other DNA sequences in this specimen translate into the identical CDR3. The chain links TRBV11-2 to TRBJ1-1; 7 bases agree with TRBD1. V trimming: 4 bases; J trimming: 7 bases; junction bases outside the gene matches: 6. CDR1 SGHAT and CDR2 FQNNGV come from the germline V gene. The length of the CDR3 is 13 residues. Here the CDR3 reads CASSSTGIGEAFF. The CDR3 DNA is TGTGCCAGCAGCTCGACAGGGATTGGTGAAGCTTTCTTT.

The gene calls are TRBV5-6 and TRBJ2-1; the D gene is possibly TRBD2 (5 bases). CDR1 SGHDT and CDR2 YYEEEE come from the germline V gene. V gave up 4 bases and J gave up 3 bases, with 14 bases separating them. The CDR3 length is 15 residues. The CDR3 DNA follows: TGTGCCAGCAGCCCACCGGGATCTAACTACAATGAGCAGTTCTTC. Translating gives CASSPPGSNYNEQFF.

As regards this clone: The germline gene is not matched at one end of the junction; a read error may be the cause. The V and J genes are TRBV6-1 and TRBJ2-5; 10 bases align to TRBD2. The assigned J gene may be wrong: the sequence end matches TRBJ2-7 better. The CDR3 consists of 16 residues. CDR1 MNHNS and CDR2 SASEGT come from the germline V gene. The DNA for the CDR3 is TGTGCCAGCAATGAAATAGCGGGAGGCACAACCTACGAGCAGTACTTC. Its translation: CASNEIAGGTTYEQYF.

This chain connects TRBV7-8 to TRBJ2-7; D is possibly TRBD2 (5 bases). V lost 9 bases, J lost 4 bases, and 19 bases lay in between. Germline V gene sequence: CDR1 SGHVS, CDR2 FQNEAQ. The CDR3 length is 14 residues. As DNA, the CDR3 is TGTGCCAGTGACCTTGGGGAGTTGGGTTACGAGCAGTACTTC. Its protein product is CASDLGELGYEQYF.

The V and J genes are TRBV5-4 and TRBJ2-3; 13 positions agree with TRBD2. In germline, CDR1 is SGHNT, CDR2 YYREEE (reference sequence). Trimming removed 0 bases from V and 5 bases from J; junction bases left unmatched: 6. CDR3 length: 17 amino acids. CDR3 loop: CASSLGGTSGIQDTQYF. Here the CDR3 DNA reads TGTGCCAGCAGCTTGGGGGGGACTAGCGGGATACAAGATACGCAGTATTTT.

The chain carries TRBV27 and TRBJ1-2; 8 nucleotides agree with TRBD1. The junction had 1 base not matched to a gene; V was cut back by 6 bases and J by 4 bases. Germline CDR1 reads MNHEY; CDR2 reads SMNVEV (reference sequence). The CDR3 totals 12 residues. The CDR3 bases are TGTGCCAGCAGACAGGGGGTCTATGGCTACACCTTC. Amino acid sequence: CASRQGVYGYTF.

This clone was observed a single time. This chain uses TRBV21-1 with TRBJ1-1; the table's D gene call, TRBD1, was not cross checked with the DNA. TRBV21-1 is shown as a pseudogene. CDR3 length equals 15 residues. CDR3 coding DNA: TGTGCCAGCAGAACAGGGGCCGCAGTAGACCCTGAAGCTTTCTTT. Translated: CASRTGAAVDPEAFF.

This clone was seen a handful of times. The chain recombines TRBV4-3 with TRBJ1-6; 8 positions match TRBD1. This CDR3 spans 16 amino acids. V dropped 4 bases and J dropped 10; count of bases not matched to a gene: 12. Germline assignment: CDR1 LGHNA and CDR2 YSLEER. CDR3 region: CASSRKDRGDLSPLHF. In DNA, the CDR3 is TGCGCCAGCAGCCGGAAAGACAGGGGCGACCTCTCACCCCTCCACTTT.

The rearrangement uses TRBV7-9 and TRBJ2-1, with TRBD2 matching over 16 bases. CDR3 size: 16 residues. Per germline, CDR1 SEHNR and CDR2 FQNEAQ (reference sequence). The V gene end was trimmed by 5 bases and the J gene end by 10 bases; junction bases not matched to a gene: 8. CDR3 coding DNA: TGTGCCAGCAGCCCGGGACTAGCGGGAGGGGATGGAGAGCAGTTCTTC. Protein product: CASSPGLAGGDGEQFF.

The chain joins TRBV7-3 to TRBJ2-3; D unclear. Germline lookup yields CDR1 SGHTA and CDR2 FQGTGA. This CDR3 is 14 amino acids long. The ends were cut back, 5 bases at V and 1 base at J, with 10 bases in the middle. CDR3 sequence: CASSRGPGTDTQYF. CDR3 DNA sequence: TGTGCCAGCAGCCGTGGGCCGGGCACAGATACGCAGTATTTT.

This clone has only one observation. The rearrangement links TRBV6-5 to TRBJ2-7; D is possibly TRBD2 (6 bases). V lost 6 bases and J lost 3, with 18 bases in between. This CDR3 is built from 15 residues. The germline V gene has CDR1 MNHEY and CDR2 SVGAGI. The CDR3 sequence is CASSSTGTSFYEQYF. In DNA form, the CDR3 reads TGTGCCAGCAGCTCTACCGGGACTTCCTTCTACGAGCAGTACTTC.

The sample holds one count of this clone. The chain carries TRBV5-6 and TRBJ2-5, with D perhaps matching TRBD1 (6 bases). The DNA matches TRBJ2-7 better at its end, which makes the J call doubtful. The CDR3 is 13 residues long. Germline V gene data show CDR1 as SGHDT and CDR2 as YYEEEE. This CDR3 reads CASSLGQSYEQYF. CDR3 nucleotide sequence: TGTGCCAGCAGCTTAGGACAGTCCTACGAGCAGTACTTC.

This clone was seen only a few times. This chain links TRBV7-7 with TRBJ2-1; D unclear. The length of the CDR3 is 13 residues. V was cut by 5 bases and J by 2 bases, with 7 bases left in between. The V gene's germline CDR1 is SSHAT and CDR2 FNYEAQ (reference sequence). CDR3 region: CASSASPYNEQFF. As DNA, the CDR3 is TGTGCCAGCAGCGCCAGTCCCTACAATGAGCAGTTCTTC.

DNA of the CDR3: TGTGCCTGGAGCGGGACACTTAGCAATCAGCCCCAGCATTTT. Encoded protein: CAWSGTLSNQPQHF. The rearrangement links TRBV30 to TRBJ1-5; TRBD1 might be the D (6 bases). CDR3 length: 14 residues. Germline V gene data show CDR1 as GTSNPN and CDR2 as SVGIG (reference sequence). V shed 3 bases and J shed 0 bases, with 9 bases lying between them. The whole variable domain, filled in from reference TRBV30 and TRBJ1-5, reads SQTIHQWPATLVQPVGSPLSLECTVEGTSNPNLYWYRQAAGRGLQLLFYSVGIGQISSEVPQNLSASRPQDRQFILSSKKLLLSDSGFYLCAWSGTLSNQPQHFGDGTRLSIL.

The V gene is TRBV30, the J gene TRBJ1-6; maybe TRBD1 (6 bases). Trimming cost V 0 bases and J 1 base, with 7 bases left between them. CDR1 is GTSNPN and CDR2 is SVGIG in the germline V gene (reference sequence). The CDR3 length is 15 residues. The CDR3 DNA reads TGTGCCTGGAGTGTACAGGGATCCTATAATTCACCCCTCCACTTT. As protein: CAWSVQGSYNSPLHF. Combining the CDR3 with reference TRBV30 and TRBJ1-6 gives the whole variable domain SQTIHQWPATLVQPVGSPLSLECTVEGTSNPNLYWYRQAAGRGLQLLFYSVGIGQISSEVPQNLSASRPQDRQFILSSKKLLLSDSGFYLCAWSVQGSYNSPLHFGNGTRLTVT.

The rearrangement joins TRBV29-1 to TRBJ2-7; TRBD1 is a possible D gene (5 bases). There are 14 residues in the CDR3. Germline V gives CDR1 SQVTM, CDR2 ANQGSEA. V shed 4 bases and J shed 3 bases, with 16 bases lying between them. The CDR3 spells CSVVPHRYDYEQYF. The CDR3 region has the DNA TGCAGCGTTGTCCCCCACAGGTATGACTACGAGCAGTACTTC.

This chain connects TRBV11-2 to TRBJ2-7; TRBD1 might be the D (5 bases). Germline loops: CDR1 SGHAT, CDR2 FQNNGV. Trimming left V 2 bases short and J 2 bases short, with 10 bases between. There are 14 residues in the CDR3. This CDR3 reads CASSLFPQAYEQYF. The CDR3 region has the DNA TGTGCCAGCAGCTTATTCCCACAGGCCTACGAGCAGTACTTC.

V and J are TRBV28 and TRBJ2-5, with 7 bases lining up with TRBD2. The V and J ends lost 5 bases and 3 bases, in that order; junction bases with no gene match: 12. Germline loops: CDR1 MDHEN, CDR2 SYDVKM. The CDR3 length is 16 residues. This chain's CDR3 is CASSAYRGETKETQYF. Written as DNA, the CDR3 is TGTGCCAGCAGTGCGTATCGGGGGGAGACCAAAGAGACCCAGTACTTC. The full variable domain, completed using reference TRBV28 and TRBJ2-5, is DVKVTQSSRYLVKRTGEKVFLECVQDMDHENMFWYRQDPGLGLRLIYFSYDVKMKEKGDIPEGYSVSREKKERFSLILESASTNQTSMYLCASSAYRGETKETQYFGPGTRLLVL.

The chain combines TRBV9 with TRBJ2-1; 7 positions agree with TRBD2. V was pared by 6 bases and J by 7 bases, with 10 bases of the junction left unmatched. This CDR3 region has 14 residues. Germline V CDR1 and CDR2: SGDLS, YYNGEE. CDR3 sequence (DNA): TGTGCCAGCACCCCGGGGGGATCGGGAAATGAGCAGTTCTTC. This codes for CASTPGGSGNEQFF.

V is TRBV11-1 and J is TRBJ2-1; 11 bases are a match to TRBD2. Trimming at V came to 5 bases and at J to 1 base, leaving 13 bases not matched to a gene. This CDR3 comprises 19 residues. From germline, CDR1 is SGHAT and CDR2 FQDESV (reference sequence). CDR3 in amino acids: CASSPRLAGTQGSYNEQFF. As DNA, the CDR3 is TGTGCCAGCAGCCCCCGACTAGCGGGAACACAAGGATCCTACAATGAGCAGTTCTTC.

The chain recombines TRBV6-5 with TRBJ2-2, with 7 bases aligning to TRBD2. The CDR3 is made up of 16 amino acids. After removal of 2 bases from V and 1 base from J, the junction contained 4 bases not matched to a gene. In germline, CDR1 is MNHEY, CDR2 SVGAGI. CDR3 in DNA: TGTGCCAGCAGTTACAGCACTAGCGTGAACACCGGGGAGCTGTTTTTT. The encoded protein is CASSYSTSVNTGELFF.